The rows below give T cell receptor beta chains drawn from one sample of a study of cytomegalovirus exposure and HLA in healthy donors. Some clones are missing from TCRdb's copy, which holds only in-frame ones; the method was immunoSEQ multiplex PCR. Found here are over 200,000 clones, 90% of them singletons; the top ten hold around 3.1%. Sample: PBMCs. The receptors derive from a woman aged 30 to 39 in good health and CMV-seronegative. Both conserved end residues are part of each CDR3. Each record gives: D gene, V gene, CDR3 protein. A D gene is named only where the DNA matches it firmly.

d_call: TRBD1; v_call: TRBV29-1; cdr3_aa: CSVLLSSRGGRVGELFF
d_call: -; v_call: TRBV28; cdr3_aa: CASSPPGEAFF
d_call: -; v_call: TRBV2; cdr3_aa: CASSELGSSGETQYF
d_call: TRBD1; v_call: TRBV9; cdr3_aa: CASSVGTGDGNTIYF
d_call: TRBD2; v_call: TRBV4-2; cdr3_aa: CASSQDLGGTSEQETQYF
d_call: TRBD1; v_call: TRBV27; cdr3_aa: CASSQGQAGTQYF
d_call: -; v_call: TRBV18; cdr3_aa: CASSPAGAEKLFF
d_call: TRBD2; v_call: TRBV4-2; cdr3_aa: CASSQVSLAGTDTQYF
d_call: TRBD1; v_call: TRBV5-1; cdr3_aa: CASSQPTGTGAREAFF
d_call: TRBD1; v_call: TRBV4-3; cdr3_aa: CASSEGGQLNEQFF
d_call: -; v_call: TRBV2; cdr3_aa: CASRVGRDTGELFF
d_call: TRBD2; v_call: TRBV7-9; cdr3_aa: CASSLQLSGRGGNEQFF
d_call: -; v_call: TRBV27; cdr3_aa: CASRPTPGAYNEQFF
d_call: -; v_call: TRBV29-1; cdr3_aa: CSVDKGQETQYF
d_call: TRBD2; v_call: TRBV6-1; cdr3_aa: CASSATSGPYEQYF
d_call: -; v_call: TRBV11-2; cdr3_aa: CASTPRPDYSYEQYF
d_call: TRBD1; v_call: TRBV6-5; cdr3_aa: CASSRTGGGNEQFF
d_call: -; v_call: TRBV5-1; cdr3_aa: CASSLVPGKNTEAFF
d_call: -; v_call: TRBV4-3; cdr3_aa: CASSQDSTATNEKLFF
d_call: TRBD2; v_call: TRBV9; cdr3_aa: CASSSGTSPNNEQFF
d_call: TRBD2; v_call: TRBV7-2; cdr3_aa: CASSLVGGGNYEQYF
d_call: TRBD2; v_call: TRBV4-1; cdr3_aa: CASSQGTSGRWYEQYF
d_call: -; v_call: TRBV10-3; cdr3_aa: CAISEYMVRAAGIDQPQHF
d_call: TRBD1; v_call: TRBV4-1; cdr3_aa: CASSQRGPGYPGELFF
d_call: -; v_call: TRBV6-1; cdr3_aa: CASSDSTGKGQPQHF
d_call: -; v_call: TRBV27; cdr3_aa: CASSEPGLHVDEQFF
d_call: TRBD2; v_call: TRBV27; cdr3_aa: CASSLAGPDTQYF
d_call: -; v_call: TRBV6-4; cdr3_aa: CASSEGVTDTQYF
d_call: -; v_call: TRBV9; cdr3_aa: CASGAGNYEQYF
d_call: -; v_call: TRBV13; cdr3_aa: CASSLVPARTGELFF
d_call: TRBD2; v_call: TRBV5-6; cdr3_aa: CASSPGGYEQYF
d_call: -; v_call: TRBV2; cdr3_aa: CASSERVPSYEQYF
d_call: -; v_call: TRBV7-8; cdr3_aa: CASSLSFNIGTYSAEKLFF
d_call: -; v_call: TRBV7-9; cdr3_aa: CASLTNGGSYEQYF
d_call: -; v_call: TRBV7-8; cdr3_aa: CASSLAFWGEYNEQFF
d_call: -; v_call: TRBV28; cdr3_aa: CASSQSLVRTPSGNTIYF
d_call: -; v_call: TRBV4-3; cdr3_aa: CASSQDRGHWETQYF
d_call: TRBD1; v_call: TRBV7-8; cdr3_aa: CASSARRQGAFF
d_call: -; v_call: TRBV19; cdr3_aa: CASKVADGELFF
d_call: TRBD1; v_call: TRBV5-1; cdr3_aa: CASSLDGQGLEQYF
d_call: -; v_call: TRBV28; cdr3_aa: CASTTDRGSYNEQFF
d_call: TRBD2; v_call: TRBV9; cdr3_aa: CASSVSAGSSYNEQFF
d_call: -; v_call: TRBV28; cdr3_aa: CASSLPGNYGYTF
d_call: -; v_call: TRBV30; cdr3_aa: CAWKQGSYEQYF
d_call: -; v_call: TRBV5-6; cdr3_aa: CASSWGVGLPRHEQFF
d_call: TRBD1; v_call: TRBV7-2; cdr3_aa: CASSPDRAPARKLFF
d_call: TRBD2; v_call: TRBV2; cdr3_aa: CASSEWGTSAVTGELFF
d_call: -; v_call: TRBV6-1; cdr3_aa: CASRSGISSVDTQYF
d_call: TRBD1; v_call: TRBV29-1; cdr3_aa: CSVPGQTYEQYF
d_call: TRBD2; v_call: TRBV5-1; cdr3_aa: CASSLETSRSYNEQFF
d_call: -; v_call: TRBV29-1; cdr3_aa: CSVEAGNEQFF
d_call: -; v_call: TRBV7-9; cdr3_aa: CASSQQGSGTDTQYF
d_call: -; v_call: TRBV27; cdr3_aa: CASSLRTWNTGELFF
d_call: -; v_call: TRBV7-9; cdr3_aa: CASSSFRSSYEQYF
d_call: -; v_call: TRBV5-6; cdr3_aa: CASSLTAGGYKNIQYF
d_call: TRBD1; v_call: TRBV7-6; cdr3_aa: CVSSPEQGAASEQYF
d_call: TRBD1; v_call: TRBV7-9; cdr3_aa: CASSSGTGTTDTQYF